This T cell receptor (beta chain) was captured in a study of CD8+ T cells in alopecia areata. Looking at the study overall: In an open-label trial, patients got 5 to 10 mg tofacitinib twice daily.

For this clone: Antigen: not known.

Study-level findings and limits: Scalp clonality, along with expanded CD8+ clones among the top 100, was significantly decreased by tofacitinib. In lesional scalp, particularly from alopecia totalis/universalis, clonality was higher than in normal scalp.

V lost 2 bases, J lost 8 bases, and 10 bases lay in between. The CDR3 spans 13 residues. Germline V lookup: CDR1 SEHNR, CDR2 FQNEAQ (reference sequence). Treatment defined: oral pan-JAK inhibitor, 5-10 mg twice daily. Peripheral blood samples and lesional scalp punch biopsies were obtained from alopecia areata patients. In each case, RNA was isolated and then reverse transcribed into cDNA as the sequencing template. The protocol was immunoSEQ multiplex PCR, while the TCRdb copy is restricted to in-frame clones and leaves out a portion. The repertoire holds over 150,000 clones, with roughly 53% as singletons.

The TCR comes from a human donor with alopecia areata. This chain uses TRBV7-9 with TRBJ2-1; the D is unclear. The material sequenced was CD8+ T cells sorted from blood, taken at week 24, from a patient treated with tofacitinib. Here the CDR3 reads CASSLSGQDEQFF. CDR3 bases: TGTGCCAGCAGCTTATCCGGGCAGGATGAGCAGTTCTTC.